The 30 T cell receptor beta chains in this list originate from one sample, sequenced in a study of shared clonotypes between healthy human individuals. The protocol was immunoSEQ multiplex PCR, while the TCRdb copy is restricted to in-frame clones and leaves out a portion. Here the sample spans approximately 500,000 clones, 90% to 96% being singletons. The sequencing sample was made of naive CD4+ T cells sorted from blood. Subset of the sample: CD45RA+ positively selected. These receptor sequences come from a woman aged 25 to 39 in good health.

The rearrangement joins TRBV10-1 to TRBJ2-7; 8 bases agree with TRBD2. The V segment lost 2 bases and the J segment 0 bases; nucleotides outside the gene matches: 3. Germline assignment: CDR1 WNHNN and CDR2 SYGVQD (reference sequence). The CDR3 loop spans 15 amino acids. Written as DNA, the CDR3 is TGCGCCAGCAGTGAGATGAGCGGGAGCTCCTACGAGCAGTACTTC. Its translation is CASSEMSGSSYEQYF.

This clone was seen once. The gene calls are TRBV4-2 and TRBJ2-7; the D gene is possibly TRBD1 (6 bases). CDR1 and CDR2 (germline): LGHNA, YNFKEQ. The CDR3 length is 12 residues. With 5 bases removed from V and 6 bases from J, the gap between germline ends came to 11 bases. The chain's CDR3 is CASSLLGGEQYF. CDR3 sequence (DNA): TGTGCCAGCAGCTTGCTAGGGGGCGAGCAGTACTTC.

The chain has TRBV5-4 and TRBJ2-5; no definite D call. The length of the CDR3 is 13 residues. The V gene lost 0 bases and the J gene lost 4 bases, with 7 bases spanning the gap. Germline values: CDR1 SGHNT, CDR2 YYREEE (reference sequence). The CDR3 protein is CASSLGVAETQYF. The CDR3 DNA is TGTGCCAGCAGCTTGGGGGTAGCAGAGACCCAGTACTTC.

The gene calls are TRBV7-9 and TRBJ2-7, with 7 bases identical to TRBD2. With 5 bases clipped from V and 2 bases from J, the junction kept 6 bases outside the gene matches. This CDR3 is built from 14 residues. CDR1 and CDR2 (germline): SEHNR, FQNEAQ (reference sequence). CDR3 sequence reads: CASSREEGTYEQYF. CDR3 nucleotide sequence: TGTGCCAGCAGCCGGGAGGAGGGTACCTACGAGCAGTACTTC.

This clone came up once. The V gene is TRBV18, the J gene TRBJ2-7; a weak D match, TRBD1 (5 bases). CDR1 KGHSH and CDR2 LQKENI come from the germline V gene. The V end was cut by 1 base, the J end by 4 bases, with 14 bases between. CDR3 length: 15 residues. The CDR3 here is CASSPQEGDGYEQYF. DNA for the CDR3: TGTGCCAGCTCACCACAGGAAGGGGATGGGTACGAGCAGTACTTC.

The J gene is TRBJ1-6, the V gene TRBV19; D is perhaps TRBD1 (5 bases). This CDR3 region has 18 residues. Germline assignment: CDR1 LNHDA and CDR2 SQIVND (reference sequence). V lost 4 bases to trimming and J lost 0 bases, with 16 bases between them. The CDR3 spells CASSRPGAASSYNSPLHF. In nucleotides, the CDR3 is TGTGCCAGTAGTAGACCTGGGGCGGCTAGCTCCTATAATTCACCCCTCCACTTT.

The rearrangement links TRBV27 to TRBJ1-3, with D uncertain. This CDR3 region has 16 residues. Germline V gene lookup returns CDR1 MNHEY and CDR2 SMNVEV (reference sequence). Trimming took off 5 bases at V and 0 bases at J, with 14 bases between the two ends. The CDR3 DNA sequence: TGTGCCAGCAGTGCCACTGGACCGACCTCTGGAAACACCATATATTTT. The encoded protein is CASSATGPTSGNTIYF.

The rearrangement uses TRBV18 and TRBJ2-1, with TRBD1 matching over 9 bases. In germline, CDR1 is KGHSH, CDR2 LQKENI. The V segment lost 0 bases and the J segment 7 bases; nucleotides outside the gene matches: 7. The CDR3 has 16 amino acids. CDR3 sequence: CASSPPTTGGTNEQFF. The CDR3 region has the DNA TGTGCCAGCTCACCACCGACGACAGGGGGGACGAATGAGCAGTTCTTC.

The chain combines TRBV11-3 with TRBJ2-7; 9 nucleotides align to TRBD1. This CDR3 has 14 residues. Trimming cost V 5 bases and J 2 bases; bases outside gene matches: 4. Germline CDR1 and CDR2: SGHNT and YENEEA. CDR3 sequence: CASSPGTGPYEQYF. CDR3 in DNA: TGTGCCAGCAGCCCCGGGACAGGGCCCTACGAGCAGTACTTC.

This clone was detected a few times. The genes are TRBV4-1 and TRBJ2-1; no reliable D call. V was shortened by 2 bases and J by 6 bases, with 8 bases between the two germline ends. CDR1 and CDR2 (germline): MGHRA, YSYEKL. The CDR3 is 13 amino acids. CDR3 DNA: TGCGCCAGCAGCCAATCGGTGGTCAATGAGCAGTTCTTC. It is translated as CASSQSVVNEQFF.

The chain links TRBV28 to TRBJ1-3, with 7 bases aligning to TRBD1. The CDR3 is 16 residues long. With V trimmed by 5 bases and J by 5 bases, 12 bases remained unmatched. The germline gives CDR1 MDHEN, CDR2 SYDVKM. CDR3 sequence: CASSLTGEEVRNTIYF. CDR3 DNA: TGTGCCAGCAGTCTTACAGGGGAAGAGGTTAGAAACACCATATATTTT.

The V call is TRBV11-2, the J call TRBJ1-4; D uncertain. This CDR3 is built from 19 residues. The V end was cut by 0 bases, the J end by 2 bases, with 19 bases between. CDR1 and CDR2 from the germline V gene are SGHAT and FQNNGV. CDR3 region: CASSLDPIRTTLTNEKLFF. The CDR3 nucleotides read TGTGCCAGCAGCTTAGATCCCATCCGGACGACGCTCACTAATGAAAAACTGTTTTTT.

This clone showed up just once. The chain couples TRBV5-1 to TRBJ2-7, with 13 nucleotides matching TRBD2. With V trimmed by 4 bases and J by 4 bases, 8 bases remained unmatched. CDR1 is SGHRS, CDR2 YFSETQ, per germline. The CDR3 length is 16 residues. This CDR3 is CASSPRGLAGTYEQYF. The DNA for the CDR3 is TGCGCCAGCAGCCCCAGGGGACTAGCGGGGACATACGAGCAGTACTTC.

V and J are TRBV7-2 and TRBJ2-7; TRBD2 matches 10 bases. The V and J ends lost 6 bases and 2 bases, in that order; junction bases with no gene match: 4. The CDR3 sequence is 14 residues long. CDR1 and CDR2 (germline): SGHTA, FQGNSA. Here the CDR3 reads CASSHSGGTYEQYF. The CDR3 DNA reads TGTGCCAGCAGTCATAGCGGGGGGACCTACGAGCAGTACTTC.

Comment on this clone: A junction end diverges from the germline sequence, so it may reflect a read error. The chain has TRBV6-5 and TRBJ2-7, with 8 bases matching TRBD2. Germline loops: CDR1 MNHEY, CDR2 SVGAGI. The CDR3 covers 13 residues. CDR3 residues: CASRISGSSSQNF. DNA of the CDR3: TGTGCCAGCAGGATCAGCGGGAGTTCGTCACAGAACTTC.

The CDR3, as DNA: TGTGCCAGCACCCCGACAGGGGCTGGAAACACCATATATTTT. It codes for CASTPTGAGNTIYF. V gene TRBV28 combines with J gene TRBJ1-3; 8 bases align to TRBD1. J gave up 2 bases and V 7 bases, and 4 bases lay outside the gene matches. Germline V gene data show CDR1 as MDHEN and CDR2 as SYDVKM. The CDR3 has 14 residues. Variable domain in full (rest from reference TRBV28 and TRBJ1-3): DVKVTQSSRYLVKRTGEKVFLECVQDMDHENMFWYRQDPGLGLRLIYFSYDVKMKEKGDIPEGYSVSREKKERFSLILESASTNQTSMYLCASTPTGAGNTIYFGEGSWLTVV.

The chain employs TRBV6-5 and TRBJ2-5; D might be TRBD1 or TRBD2, each matching 5 bases. With 0 bases removed from V and 4 bases from J, the gap between germline ends came to 9 bases. From germline, CDR1 is MNHEY and CDR2 SVGAGI. CDR3 length equals 14 residues. The CDR3 nucleotides read TGTGCCAGCAGTTACTCGTCGGGGCGAGAGACCCAGTACTTC. Translating it yields CASSYSSGRETQYF.

J is TRBJ2-3 and V is TRBV15; no definite D call. Germline V CDR1 and CDR2: LNHNV, YYDKDF (reference sequence). Trimming cost V 1 base and J 1 base, with 9 bases left between them. This CDR3 contains 15 residues. Here the CDR3 reads CATSRGGGRTDTQYF. The CDR3 region has the DNA TGTGCCACCAGCAGAGGGGGTGGGCGCACAGATACGCAGTATTTT. The variable domain in full, completed from reference TRBV15 and TRBJ2-3, reads DAMVIQNPRYQVTQFGKPVTLSCSQTLNHNVMYWYQQKSSQAPKLLFHYYDKDFNNEADTPDNFQSRRPNTSFCFLDIRSPGLGDTAMYLCATSRGGGRTDTQYFGPGTRLTVL.

This clone was picked up one time. The chain couples TRBV27 to TRBJ2-7; D possibly corresponds to TRBD1 (6 bases). Germline V lookup: CDR1 MNHEY, CDR2 SMNVEV (reference sequence). Trimming stripped 5 bases from V and 3 bases from J, with 17 bases between. CDR3 size: 15 residues. CDR3 nucleotide sequence: TGTGCCAGCAGTCCGTTAGAAGGGGGACGCTACGAGCAGTACTTC. This gives the protein CASSPLEGGRYEQYF.

The chain combines TRBV18 with TRBJ2-1; TRBD2 might be the D (6 bases). V was shortened by 2 bases and J by 6 bases, with 20 bases between the two germline ends. Germline V lookup: CDR1 KGHSH, CDR2 LQKENI. The CDR3 contains 17 residues. Here the CDR3 reads CASSPIEAPEGINEQFF. DNA for the CDR3: TGTGCCAGCTCACCAATTGAGGCTCCGGAGGGGATCAATGAGCAGTTCTTC.

The rearrangement links TRBV21-1 to TRBJ2-2; TRBD2 is the table's D call and was not checked against the DNA. TRBV21-1 is listed as a pseudogene. This CDR3 has 12 amino acids. The CDR3 coding sequence is TGTGCCAGCAGCCAGCGCACCGGGGAGCTGTTTTTT. Its translation is CASSQRTGELFF.

The chain uses TRBV19 and TRBJ1-3, with D unclear. CDR1 LNHDA and CDR2 SQIVND come from the germline V gene (reference sequence). The CDR3 loop spans 15 amino acids. Trimming cost V 7 bases and J 0 bases, with 13 bases left between them. CDR3 DNA sequence: TGTGCCAGTAAAATCCAGCTAGACTCTGGAAACACCATATATTTT. Translating it yields CASKIQLDSGNTIYF.

The chain joins TRBV28 to TRBJ1-1; D is unresolved. This CDR3 has 14 residues. The germline CDR1 and CDR2 sequences are MDHEN and SYDVKM. The V gene lost 6 bases and the J gene lost 3 bases, with 14 bases spanning the gap. CDR3 bases: TGTGCCAGCAGCCTCGGATCGGATTACACTGAAGCTTTCTTT. Protein sequence: CASSLGSDYTEAFF.

The chain employs TRBV5-1 and TRBJ1-1; D is ambiguous. The CDR3 totals 15 residues. Trimming cost V 4 bases and J 4 bases, with 17 bases left between them. Per the germline V gene, CDR1 is SGHRS and CDR2 is YFSETQ. This CDR3 reads CASSRVEGSGTEAFF. CDR3 DNA sequence: TGCGCCAGCAGCCGGGTTGAGGGATCGGGCACTGAAGCTTTCTTT. The whole variable domain, filled in from reference TRBV5-1 and TRBJ1-1, reads KAGVTQTPRYLIKTRGQQVTLSCSPISGHRSVSWYQQTPGQGLQFLFEYFSETQRNKGNFPGRFSGRQFSNSRSEMNVSTLELGDSALYLCASSRVEGSGTEAFFGQGTRLTVV.

The chain uses TRBV18 and TRBJ2-7; 8 nucleotides line up with TRBD1. The CDR3 has 16 amino acids. Trimming cost V 3 bases and J 2 bases; bases outside gene matches: 9. Germline V CDR1 and CDR2: KGHSH, LQKENI. CDR3 protein: CASSPRQGIGTYEQYF. CDR3 bases: TGTGCCAGCTCACCTAGACAGGGGATAGGGACCTACGAGCAGTACTTC.

The chain joins TRBV11-2 to TRBJ2-2; D remains unclear. V was pared by 2 bases and J by 3 bases, with 10 bases between. The CDR3 consists of 15 residues. Germline CDR1 reads SGHAT; CDR2 reads FQNNGV. The CDR3 spells CASSLRLPDTGELFF. In nucleotides, the CDR3 is TGTGCCAGCAGCTTAAGGTTACCGGACACCGGGGAGCTGTTTTTT.

The chain links TRBV7-6 to TRBJ2-2; 8 nucleotides align to TRBD1. CDR3 size: 17 residues. V dropped 6 bases and J dropped 6; count of bases not matched to a gene: 15. Germline assignment: CDR1 SGHVS and CDR2 FNYEAQ. The CDR3 DNA follows: TGTGCCAGCAGGAGCAGTCGGACAGGGAACAAATCCGGGGAGCTGTTTTTT. Translation gives CASRSSRTGNKSGELFF.

This clone has a single count. V gene TRBV4-1 combines with J gene TRBJ2-7; 14 nucleotides align to TRBD2. This CDR3 has 14 residues. V was clipped by 5 bases and J by 3 bases; unmatched bases: 0. The germline V gene has CDR1 MGHRA and CDR2 YSYEKL. CDR3 sequence reads: CASSGTSGGYEQYF. In nucleotides, the CDR3 is TGCGCCAGCAGCGGGACTAGCGGGGGCTACGAGCAGTACTTC.

V and J are TRBV15 and TRBJ2-2, with 10 bases that match TRBD2. The V gene's germline CDR1 is LNHNV and CDR2 YYDKDF (reference sequence). The CDR3 is 16 amino acids. V lost 1 base to trimming and J lost 3 bases; unmatched junction nucleotides: 2. The CDR3 loop reads CATSRGTSGYTGELFF. In nucleotides, the CDR3 is TGTGCCACCAGCAGAGGGACTAGCGGCTACACCGGGGAGCTGTTTTTT.

Of note for this clone: One junction end disagrees with the germline gene, perhaps due to a read error. The chain couples TRBV2 to TRBJ2-2; maybe TRBD2 (6 bases). CDR3 size: 14 residues. From germline, CDR1 is SNHLY and CDR2 FYNNEI. The CDR3: CASRDVSGTGELFF. DNA for the CDR3: TGTGCCAGCCGTGATGTTAGCGGCACCGGGGAGCTGTTTTTT.